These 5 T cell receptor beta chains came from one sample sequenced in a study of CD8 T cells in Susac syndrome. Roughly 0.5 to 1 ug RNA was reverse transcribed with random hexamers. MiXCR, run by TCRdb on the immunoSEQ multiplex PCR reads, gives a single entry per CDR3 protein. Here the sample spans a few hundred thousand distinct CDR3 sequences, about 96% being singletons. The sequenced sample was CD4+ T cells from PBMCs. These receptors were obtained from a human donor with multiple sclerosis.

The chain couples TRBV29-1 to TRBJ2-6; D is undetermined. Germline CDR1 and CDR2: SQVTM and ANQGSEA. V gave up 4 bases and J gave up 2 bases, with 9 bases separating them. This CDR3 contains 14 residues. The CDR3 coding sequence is TGCAGCGTTGGTGGGGTTCCTGGGGCCAACGTCCTGACTTTC. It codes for CSVGGVPGANVLTF.

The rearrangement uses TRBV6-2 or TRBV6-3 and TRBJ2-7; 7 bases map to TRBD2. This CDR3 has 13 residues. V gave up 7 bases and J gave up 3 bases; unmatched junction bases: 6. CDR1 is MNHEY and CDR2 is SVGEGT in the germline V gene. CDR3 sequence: CASTQPGGYEQYF. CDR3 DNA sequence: TGTGCCAGCACCCAACCGGGGGGCTACGAGCAGTACTTC.

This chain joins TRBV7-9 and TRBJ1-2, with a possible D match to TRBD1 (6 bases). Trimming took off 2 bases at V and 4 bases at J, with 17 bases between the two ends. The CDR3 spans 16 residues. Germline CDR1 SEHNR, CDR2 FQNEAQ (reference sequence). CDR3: CASSLLQGRNTYGYTF. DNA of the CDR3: TGTGCCAGCAGCTTACTCCAGGGGCGAAACACCTATGGCTACACCTTC.

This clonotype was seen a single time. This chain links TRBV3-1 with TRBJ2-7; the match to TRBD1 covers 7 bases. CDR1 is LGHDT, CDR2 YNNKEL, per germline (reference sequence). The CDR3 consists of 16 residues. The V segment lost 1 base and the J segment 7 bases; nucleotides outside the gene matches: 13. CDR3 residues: CASSQGNRDRVGEQYF. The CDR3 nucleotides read TGTGCCAGCAGCCAAGGCAACCGGGACAGAGTGGGGGAGCAGTACTTC.

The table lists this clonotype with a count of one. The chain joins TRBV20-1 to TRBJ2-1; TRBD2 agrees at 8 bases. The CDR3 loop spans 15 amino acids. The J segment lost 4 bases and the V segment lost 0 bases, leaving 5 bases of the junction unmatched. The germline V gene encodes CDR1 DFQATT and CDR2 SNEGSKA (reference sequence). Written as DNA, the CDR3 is TGCAGTGCTAGAGATCAGCGGGAGTGGTACAATGAGCAGTTCTTC. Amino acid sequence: CSARDQREWYNEQFF.